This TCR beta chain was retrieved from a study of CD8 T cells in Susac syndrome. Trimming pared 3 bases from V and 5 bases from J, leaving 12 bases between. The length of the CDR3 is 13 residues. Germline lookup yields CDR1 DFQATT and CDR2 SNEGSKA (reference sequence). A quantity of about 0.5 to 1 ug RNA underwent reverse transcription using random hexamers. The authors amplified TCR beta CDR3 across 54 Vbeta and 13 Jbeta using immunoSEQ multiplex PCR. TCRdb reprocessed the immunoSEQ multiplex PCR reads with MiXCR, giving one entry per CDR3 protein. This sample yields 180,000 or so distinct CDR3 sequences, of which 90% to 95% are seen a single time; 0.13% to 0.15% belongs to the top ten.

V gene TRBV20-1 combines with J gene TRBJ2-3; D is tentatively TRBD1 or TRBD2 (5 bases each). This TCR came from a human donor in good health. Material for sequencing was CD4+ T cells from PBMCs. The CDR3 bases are TGCAGTGCTAGTGATGGAGGACAAGATACGCAGTATTTT. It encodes CSASDGGQDTQYF.